One sample yielded the 20 T cell receptor beta chains listed below, sequenced in a study of CXCR4 blockade with PD-1 therapy in pancreatic cancer. The assay was immunoSEQ multiplex PCR, and TCRdb's table has in-frame clones only and misses some. In the table there are about 17,000 clones, around 72% of which are singletons. Sequenced material: tumor tissue. These receptors were taken from a human donor with pancreatic ductal adenocarcinoma.

V and J are TRBV12-5 and TRBJ1-1; a possible D gene is TRBD1 (5 bases). Germline V gene lookup returns CDR1 LGHNT and CDR2 FRNRAP. The CDR3 totals 13 residues. The DNA of the CDR3 is TGTGCCAGCATTCTAACAGGGAACACTGAAGCTTTCTTT. Residues: CASILTGNTEAFF.

This clone has only one observation. This chain uses TRBV29-1 with TRBJ1-4; 8 bases agree with TRBD1. Trimming removed 6 bases from V and 6 bases from J; junction bases left unmatched: 6. Germline lookup yields CDR1 SQVTM and CDR2 ANQGSEA. The CDR3 extends over 13 amino acids. Written as DNA, the CDR3 is TGCAGCGTCGGGGGGACAGGCCATGAAAAACTGTTTTTT. It is translated as CSVGGTGHEKLFF.

The chain employs TRBV10-3 and TRBJ1-3; D may be TRBD1 (5 bases). V was pared by 3 bases and J by 4 bases, with 16 bases between. The CDR3 is 16 residues long. CDR1 and CDR2 from the germline V gene are ENHRY and SYGVKD. The CDR3 here is CAISDPGLRTGNTIYF. The CDR3 region has the DNA TGTGCCATCAGTGACCCGGGACTTCGGACGGGAAACACCATATATTTT.

A word on this clone: A junction boundary mismatches the germline segment, possibly from a read error. This chain uses TRBV15 with TRBJ1-5, with D possibly being TRBD1 (5 bases). CDR3 size: 19 residues. The germline V gene encodes CDR1 LNHNV and CDR2 YYDKDF (reference sequence). CDR3: CATSRDQRGEQLGNPPQHF. In nucleotides, the CDR3 is TGTGCCACCAGCAGAGATCAAAGGGGTGAACAGTTGGGCAATCCGCCCCAGCATTTT.

The J gene is TRBJ1-5, the V gene TRBV29-1; the D gene is possibly TRBD1 (5 bases). The CDR3 has 13 residues. Germline-derived CDR1 and CDR2 are SQVTM and ANQGSEA. V was trimmed by 4 bases and J by 3 bases, leaving 10 bases between them. The DNA of the CDR3 is TGCAGCGTTGCCGGGGGTAACAATCAGCCCCAGCATTTT. This codes for CSVAGGNNQPQHF.

The chain couples TRBV28 to TRBJ1-5, with 7 bases lining up with TRBD1. The V gene end was trimmed by 10 bases and the J gene end by 0 bases; junction bases not matched to a gene: 6. The CDR3 is made up of 14 amino acids. The V gene's germline CDR1 is MDHEN and CDR2 SYDVKM. CDR3 sequence: CATRQGFSNQPQHF. The CDR3 DNA reads as TGTGCCACCAGACAGGGCTTTAGCAATCAGCCCCAGCATTTT.

Details on this clone: Because the CDR3's place on the DNA is in doubt, the DNA is left out and the CDR3 is given as listed by TCRdb. The CDR3 sequence is CASSLSGPGGNEKLFF. This chain connects TRBV18 to TRBJ1-4; the table assigns TRBD1, which was not confirmed against the DNA. Both ends counted, the CDR3 spans 16 residues. The germline V gene encodes CDR1 KGHSH and CDR2 LQKENI.

This clone has just one count. The chain couples TRBV28 to TRBJ2-1, with 10 bases identical to TRBD2. The CDR3 is 15 residues long. V dropped 6 bases and J dropped 6; count of bases not matched to a gene: 8. The germline V gene encodes CDR1 MDHEN and CDR2 SYDVKM. CDR3 bases: TGTGCCAGCAGACGCCTAGCGGGAGTGGGCAATGAGCAGTTCTTC. Protein product: CASRRLAGVGNEQFF.

V is TRBV6-8 and J is TRBJ2-2, with D maybe TRBD2 (6 bases). The CDR3 runs 15 residues. V dropped 6 bases and J dropped 2 bases, with 13 bases sitting between them. Germline CDR1 reads MNHGY; CDR2 reads SAAAGT. Here the CDR3 DNA reads TGTGCCAGCAGCACCCGGGGACTCAACACCGGGGAGCTGTTTTTT. Translation: CASSTRGLNTGELFF.

As concerns this clone: This sample includes further DNA sequences coding for the same CDR3. This chain connects TRBV18 to TRBJ2-1, with TRBD2 matching over 11 bases. The CDR3 runs 15 residues. Germline V gene lookup returns CDR1 KGHSH and CDR2 LQKENI. Unmatched junction bases numbered 1, after V lost 3 bases and J lost 3 bases. CDR3 loop: CASSPGTSGYNEQFF. CDR3 sequence (DNA): TGTGCCAGCTCACCCGGGACTAGCGGCTACAATGAGCAGTTCTTC.

The J gene is TRBJ1-2, the V gene TRBV9, with D unresolved. Deletions cut 0 bases from V and 9 bases from J, with 12 bases between. The CDR3 has 13 amino acids. Germline CDR1 SGDLS, CDR2 YYNGEE. CDR3 nucleotide sequence: TGTGCCAGCAGCGTAGAGGAGGGTAATCGCTACACCTTC. This codes for CASSVEEGNRYTF.

This sequence joins TRBV19 and TRBJ1-4; D is perhaps TRBD1 (5 bases). The CDR3 is made up of 12 amino acids. The germline CDR1 and CDR2 sequences are LNHDA and SQIVND (reference sequence). V was cut by 3 bases and J by 8 bases, with 7 bases left in between. CDR3 bases: TGTGCCAGTAGTATCGAGGGGGAAAAACTGTTTTTT. As protein: CASSIEGEKLFF.

This clone was picked up a small number of times. The chain employs TRBV15 and TRBJ2-5; 9 bases map to TRBD2. CDR1 and CDR2 (germline): LNHNV, YYDKDF (reference sequence). CDR3 size: 18 residues. V lost 1 base to trimming and J lost 5 bases; unmatched junction nucleotides: 14. CDR3 residues: CATSRAPRGSGRRETQYF. In DNA form, the CDR3 reads TGTGCCACCAGCAGAGCCCCCCGGGGAAGCGGGAGGCGGGAGACCCAGTACTTC.

This clone was observed a handful of times. The J gene is TRBJ2-1, the V gene TRBV11-3, with D perhaps matching TRBD1 (6 bases). The CDR3 has 15 amino acids. Trimming stripped 5 bases from V and 9 bases from J, with 20 bases between. Germline assignment: CDR1 SGHNT and CDR2 YENEEA. CDR3 in amino acids: CASSPEASLGGEQFF. Written as DNA, the CDR3 is TGTGCCAGCAGCCCCGAAGCCTCGTTAGGGGGTGAGCAGTTCTTC.

The chain uses TRBV28 and TRBJ2-1; TRBD1 agrees at 8 bases. CDR3 length equals 16 residues. The V segment lost 5 bases and the J segment 4 bases; nucleotides outside the gene matches: 10. Germline-derived CDR1 and CDR2 are MDHEN and SYDVKM. CDR3 bases: TGTGCCAGCAGTCCAAAGACCGGGACAGGTTACAATGAGCAGTTCTTC. Translating gives CASSPKTGTGYNEQFF. The complete variable domain, with remaining parts taken from reference TRBV28 and TRBJ2-1, reads DVKVTQSSRYLVKRTGEKVFLECVQDMDHENMFWYRQDPGLGLRLIYFSYDVKMKEKGDIPEGYSVSREKKERFSLILESASTNQTSMYLCASSPKTGTGYNEQFFGPGTRLTVL.

This clone was recorded only once. The V call is TRBV28, the J call TRBJ2-7, with D tentatively TRBD1 (6 bases). Germline lookup yields CDR1 MDHEN and CDR2 SYDVKM. The CDR3 contains 15 residues. Trimming pared 8 bases from V and 3 bases from J, leaving 20 bases between. CDR3 coding DNA: TGTGCCAGCGGAGACCTGGACAGACGCCTCTACGAGCAGTACTTC. This codes for CASGDLDRRLYEQYF.

In regard to this clone: A junction end diverges from the germline sequence, so it may reflect a read error. This sequence joins TRBV19 and TRBJ1-1; the match to TRBD1 covers 10 bases. The CDR3 runs to 16 residues. CDR1 and CDR2 from the germline V gene are LNHDA and SQIVND (reference sequence). CDR3 sequence: CASSETGGSANTEAFF. Here the CDR3 DNA reads TGTGCCAGTAGCGAGACAGGGGGCAGCGCAAACACTGAAGCTTTYTTT.

This chain uses TRBV4-1 with TRBJ2-3; 8 bases are a match to TRBD2. With 0 bases clipped from V and 1 base from J, the junction kept 3 bases outside the gene matches. The CDR3 totals 16 residues. CDR1 and CDR2 from the germline V gene are MGHRA and YSYEKL. CDR3: CASSQDRAGGTDTQYF. The CDR3 DNA follows: TGCGCCAGCAGCCAAGATCGAGCGGGAGGCACAGATACGCAGTATTTT.

This chain links TRBV19 with TRBJ1-1; tentatively, D is TRBD1 (6 bases). Trimming removed 5 bases from V and 1 base from J, with 23 bases in between. The CDR3 has 18 residues. The germline gives CDR1 LNHDA, CDR2 SQIVND (reference sequence). Here the CDR3 reads CASSQTGPPAWSNTEAFF. CDR3 DNA sequence: TGTGCCAGTAGTCAAACAGGGCCCCCGGCCTGGTCGAACACTGAAGCTTTCTTT.

The CDR3 spells CASSIQGTNEKLFF. As DNA, the CDR3 is TGTGCCAGTAGTATTCAGGGGACTAATGAAAAACTGTTTTTT. J is TRBJ1-4 and V is TRBV19; possibly TRBD1 for D (6 bases). V was pared by 3 bases and J by 2 bases, with 7 bases between. Germline CDR1 reads LNHDA; CDR2 reads SQIVND (reference sequence). This CDR3 contains 14 residues.